This paragraph covers one T cell receptor (beta chain) sequence. Its cognate antigen is unknown. This sample is drawn from a study of regulatory T cells. Findings of the study overall: Hydrophobic residues at CDR3 positions 6 and 7 were enriched in conventional CD4+ T cells of CD3G-deficient patients. Regulatory T cells showed the strongest V-J pair restriction and V/J gene skewing among patient repertoires.

The V end lost 1 base, the J end lost 8 bases, and 21 bases lay between the germline ends. This CDR3 has 16 residues. Looked up from germline, CDR1 is SGHRS and CDR2 is YFSETQ. Regulatory (CD25-high CD127-low) and conventional (CD25-low CD127-high) CD4+ T cells were sorted separately. Amplification used 52 TRBV primers and 13 TRBJ primers. Only in-frame clones appear in the TCRdb table, and some are missing; sequencing was by immunoSEQ multiplex PCR. The sample contains about 15,000 clones, roughly 88% of which appear only once. The clonotype was recovered from a person in their twenties or thirties with CD3G deficiency. The V call is TRBV5-1, the J call TRBJ1-1, with a weak D call TRBD1 (5 bases). The sequencing sample was made of conventional CD4+ T cells sorted from blood. The CDR3 protein is CASSLSIGRDESEAFF. CDR3 in DNA: TGCGCCAGCAGCTTGAGTATTGGGCGGGACGAATCAGAAGCTTTCTTT.